A single sample gave rise to the 18 T cell receptor beta chains below, sequenced in a study of cytomegalovirus exposure and HLA in healthy donors. PCR primers comprised 60 Vbeta and 13 Jbeta primers. Data came from immunoSEQ multiplex PCR; TCRdb stores just in-frame clones and leaves some out. The repertoire includes under 150,000 clones, more than 60% of them detected once, and 2.5% to 3.5% sits in the top ten. Material for sequencing was PBMCs. The receptors originated from a male donor in good health and CMV-seronegative.

This rearrangement joins TRBV5-4 to TRBJ2-1; a weak D match, TRBD2 (6 bases). The V end lost 10 bases, the J end lost 2 bases, and 16 bases lay between the germline ends. Germline-derived CDR1 and CDR2 are SGHNT and YYREEE (reference sequence). The CDR3 is 14 amino acids. The CDR3 is CAVLSRGTYNEQFF. The CDR3, as DNA: TGTGCCGTCCTCTCTCGCGGGACCTACAATGAGCAGTTCTTC.

V is TRBV7-6 and J is TRBJ2-7; 15 nucleotides line up with TRBD2. The CDR3 runs 17 residues. Losses at the gene ends were 6 bases for V and 3 bases for J; bases not matched to a gene: 9. Germline-derived CDR1 and CDR2 are SGHVS and FNYEAQ. The CDR3 reads CASSLEGLAGGNYEQYF. Written as DNA, the CDR3 is TGTGCCAGCAGTCTAGAGGGACTAGCGGGGGGAAACTACGAGCAGTACTTC. The whole variable domain, filled in from reference TRBV7-6 and TRBJ2-7, reads GAGVSQSPRYKVTKRGQDVALRCDPISGHVSLYWYRQALGQGPEFLTYFNYEAQQDKSGLPNDRFSAERPEGSISTLTIQRTEQRDSAMYRCASSLEGLAGGNYEQYFGPGTRLTVT.

The rearrangement joins TRBV6-1 to TRBJ2-5; the D gene is possibly TRBD2 (7 bases). The CDR3 runs 13 residues. Germline assignment: CDR1 MNHNS and CDR2 SASEGT. V shed 6 bases and J shed 7 bases, with 15 bases lying between them. The CDR3 spells CASSPRGGATQYF. The CDR3 nucleotides are TGTGCCAGCAGCCCAAGGGGGGGTGCGACCCAGTACTTC.

This clone has a handful of counts. The rearrangement links TRBV7-6 to TRBJ2-1; the D is unclear. V lost 3 bases, J lost 0 bases, and 15 bases lay in between. Per germline, CDR1 SGHVS and CDR2 FNYEAQ. The CDR3 length is 17 residues. The CDR3 coding sequence is TGTGCCAGCAGCTTGCGGTTTTCTGCGTACTCCTACAATGAGCAGTTCTTC. Its translation is CASSLRFSAYSYNEQFF.

This chain connects TRBV5-1 to TRBJ2-5, with D possibly TRBD2 on 5 matching bases. The CDR3 runs 13 residues. V gave up 2 bases and J gave up 2 bases, with 7 bases separating them. Germline loops: CDR1 SGHRS, CDR2 YFSETQ. CDR3 DNA sequence: TGCGCCAGCAGCTTAAGCGGACAAGAGACCCAGTACTTC. Translation gives CASSLSGQETQYF.

The chain's CDR3 is CASSQLVAGGRVGGELFF. The CDR3 coding sequence is TGCGCCAGCAGCCAATTAGTTGCGGGCGGGAGGGTTGGCGGGGAGCTGTTTTTT. The chain couples TRBV4-1 to TRBJ2-2; 9 nucleotides agree with TRBD2. This CDR3 is built from 18 residues. CDR1 and CDR2 from the germline V gene are MGHRA and YSYEKL. Trimming took 2 bases from V and 7 from J; bases not matched to a gene: 14.

This chain's CDR3 is CASRQSQLGVEAYEQYF. DNA for the CDR3: TGCGCCAGCAGACAAAGCCAGCTAGGGGTAGAAGCCTACGAGCAGTACTTC. This sequence joins TRBV4-1 and TRBJ2-7, with TRBD1 as a possible D gene (5 bases). Germline CDR1 and CDR2: MGHRA and YSYEKL. Trimming stripped 6 bases from V and 2 bases from J, with 23 bases between. The CDR3 contains 17 residues.

In this sample, this clone turned up a few times. The chain has TRBV11-2 and TRBJ1-6; 8 nucleotides align to TRBD1. The J segment lost 0 bases and the V segment lost 6 bases, leaving 4 bases of the junction unmatched. CDR1 and CDR2 (germline): SGHAT, FQNNGV. The CDR3 length is 16 residues. The CDR3 reads CASRRTGGSYNSPLHF. The CDR3 coding sequence is TGTGCCAGCAGACGAACAGGGGGCTCCTATAATTCACCCCTCCACTTT.

The chain combines TRBV18 with TRBJ1-4, with D unclear. This CDR3 has 16 residues. Germline CDR1 KGHSH, CDR2 LQKENI. V lost 3 bases and J lost 7, with 18 bases in between. The CDR3 loop reads CASSPPATSRFEKLFF. CDR3 bases: TGTGCCAGCTCACCCCCCGCCACGAGCAGGTTTGAAAAACTGTTTTTT.

The chain is built from TRBV5-1 and TRBJ1-1, with 7 positions matching TRBD1. CDR3 size: 15 residues. V dropped 5 bases and J dropped 1; count of bases not matched to a gene: 8. Germline CDR1 SGHRS, CDR2 YFSETQ. The CDR3, as DNA: TGCGCCAGCAGTGGCCAGGGGGTTAGGAACACTGAAGCTTTCTTT. Translating it yields CASSGQGVRNTEAFF.

This clone was counted once. The chain links TRBV6-1 to TRBJ2-1; 9 bases fit TRBD1. CDR3 length equals 15 residues. Germline assignment: CDR1 MNHNS and CDR2 SASEGT. Trimming took 2 bases from V and 10 from J; bases not matched to a gene: 9. CDR3: CASSEYGTGSGEQFF. As DNA, the CDR3 is TGTGCCAGCAGTGAATACGGGACAGGGTCCGGGGAGCAGTTCTTC.

This clone showed up just once. Since the CDR3 does not end with the conserved phenylalanine or tryptophan, this likely comes from a read error. The V and J genes are TRBV27 and TRBJ1-2; D not resolved. V lost 4 bases to trimming and J lost 2 bases, with 11 bases between them. The germline gives CDR1 MNHEY, CDR2 SMNVEV (reference sequence). CDR3 length equals 14 residues. This CDR3 reads CASSSLTHNYGYTL. The CDR3 DNA sequence: TGTGCCAGCAGTTCCCTCACTCACAACTATGGCTACACCCTC.

This rearrangement joins TRBV4-3 to TRBJ2-1; perhaps TRBD2 as D (5 bases). This CDR3 is built from 16 residues. Germline CDR1 reads LGHNA; CDR2 reads YSLEER. V dropped 1 base and J dropped 2 bases, with 12 bases sitting between them. The CDR3 protein is CASSQGASGTYNEQFF. CDR3 bases: TGCGCCAGCAGCCAAGGTGCAAGCGGAACCTACAATGAGCAGTTCTTC.

This chain joins TRBV30 and TRBJ2-7; D remains ambiguous. CDR1 and CDR2 from the germline V gene are GTSNPN and SVGIG (reference sequence). CDR3 length equals 12 residues. The V end lost 0 bases, the J end lost 6 bases, and 9 bases lay between the germline ends. The DNA for the CDR3 is TGTGCCTGGAGTGTTGGAGATACCGAGCAGTACTTC. Protein: CAWSVGDTEQYF.

This clone was picked up one time. This chain connects TRBV30 to TRBJ1-2; 7 nucleotides line up with TRBD1. The V segment lost 3 bases and the J segment 2 bases; nucleotides outside the gene matches: 9. Per germline, CDR1 GTSNPN and CDR2 SVGIG (reference sequence). CDR3 length: 15 residues. The CDR3 loop is CAWRTPGQTNYGYTF. CDR3 nucleotides: TGTGCCTGGAGGACCCCGGGACAGACAAACTATGGCTACACCTTC.

As regards this clone: An end of the junction does not agree with germline; a read error may underlie this. The chain links TRBV29-1 to TRBJ1-2, with D possibly TRBD1 on 6 matching bases. CDR3 length equals 13 residues. CDR1 SQVTM and CDR2 ANQGSEA come from the germline V gene. CDR3 residues: CSVDRQGKYGYPF. CDR3 DNA: TGCAGCGTTGATCGGCAGGGGAAGTATGGCTACCCCTTC.

This chain connects TRBV7-9 to TRBJ1-1; D is unclear. Germline CDR1 and CDR2: SEHNR and FQNEAQ (reference sequence). The ends were cut back, 5 bases at V and 6 bases at J, with 22 bases in the middle. The CDR3 is 16 amino acids. The CDR3 region is CASSRDISVVKAEAFF. In DNA, the CDR3 is TGTGCCAGCAGCCGTGACATTTCGGTGGTGAAGGCTGAAGCTTTCTTT. Full variable domain (missing parts from reference TRBV7-9 and TRBJ1-1): DTGVSQNPRHKITKRGQNVTFRCDPISEHNRLYWYRQTLGQGPEFLTYFQNEAQLEKSRLLSDRFSAERPKGSFSTLEIQRTEQGDSAMYLCASSRDISVVKAEAFFGQGTRLTVV.

The CDR3 coding sequence is TGTGCCAGCATGATGAAGGGACTAGTTGCAGATACGCAGTATTTT. Its protein product is CASMMKGLVADTQYF. The rearrangement uses TRBV6-5 and TRBJ2-3; 8 bases map to TRBD2. Losses at the gene ends were 7 bases for V and 4 bases for J; bases not matched to a gene: 10. The V gene's germline CDR1 is MNHEY and CDR2 SVGAGI. This CDR3 comprises 15 residues.